This T cell receptor (beta chain) stems from a study of blood T cell repertoires in COVID-19. In germline, CDR1 is SGHTA, CDR2 FQGNSA. This CDR3 comprises 15 residues. V shed 5 bases and J shed 2 bases, with 12 bases lying between them. Data came from immunoSEQ multiplex PCR; TCRdb stores just in-frame clones and leaves some out. The sample includes 210,000 or so clones, roughly four fifths of them seen just once. This TCR derives from a woman aged 40-49 years with acute or convalescent COVID-19. Sequenced material: peripheral blood. The J gene is TRBJ2-2, the V gene TRBV7-2, with D possibly TRBD1 on 6 matching bases. The CDR3 DNA is TGTGCCAGCAGCCCCCGGACAGTTAACACCGGGGAGCTGTTTTTT. Translation gives CASSPRTVNTGELFF.